This entry lists 3 T cell receptor beta chains sequenced from one sample in a study of response to subunit inactivated influenza vaccine. TCRdb ran MiXCR on the RT-PCR reads and lists one entry per CDR3 protein. Of approximately 170,000 distinct CDR3 sequences listed, approximately 15% are singletons. The input for sequencing was CD8+ T cells sorted from PBMCs, taken 5 days after vaccination. Receptors were obtained from a man over 45 who received an inactivated influenza vaccine.

This clonotype was seen a handful of times. The genes are TRBV13 and TRBJ2-1; D gene unclear. CDR3 length: 15 amino acids. Trimming shortened V by 6 bases and J by 7 bases, and 19 bases separated the two germline ends. Per germline, CDR1 PRHDT and CDR2 FYEKMQ (reference sequence). The DNA for the CDR3 is TGTGCCAGCAGTTCCAACTATCTAGTTGAGAATGAGCAGTTCTTC. Translation gives CASSSNYLVENEQFF.

The V and J genes are TRBV28 and TRBJ1-5; D gene unclear. V lost 6 bases and J 2 bases, leaving 29 bases between the germline ends. The CDR3 runs 20 residues. The germline V gene encodes CDR1 MDHEN and CDR2 SYDVKM. The CDR3 loop is CASSHPAPVPVREGNQPQHF. DNA of the CDR3: TGTGCCAGCAGCCATCCCGCCCCCGTTCCGGTGAGGGAGGGCAATCAGCCCCAGCATTTT.

V is TRBV7-9 and J is TRBJ1-6, with 8 bases matching TRBD1. V shed 5 bases, J shed 13 bases, and the junction held 4 bases outside the gene matches. The CDR3 has 12 residues. Germline-derived CDR1 and CDR2 are SEHNR and FQNEAQ (reference sequence). The CDR3 nucleotides read TGTGCCAGCAGCAGTAACAGGGGGCCCCTCCACTTT. Translated: CASSSNRGPLHF.